The TCR beta chain described here comes from a study of CD8+CD57+ T cells in acquired aplastic anemia. Overall study: The mean DNA yield obtained from sorted CD4+ and CD8+ cells came to approximately 3.2 ug.

CD8+CD57+ cell expansion had been shown by flow cytometry in patients chosen for sequencing. In its sample, this clonotype was seen once. Its target is not known. General study findings and limits: A significant difference in CD8+ Simpson's diversity between patients and controls was not found.

V lost 5 bases, J lost 2 bases, and 13 bases lay in between. Germline CDR1 and CDR2: SNHLY and FYNNEI. The CDR3 sequence is 14 residues long. Genomic DNA constituted the template upon which TCR beta VDJ and CDR3 profiling was performed. TCRdb fed the reads into MiXCR, producing one record per CDR3 protein. The data contain hundreds of thousands of distinct CDR3 sequences, around 82% of them singletons. Sequenced material: sorted CD4+, CD8+, or CD8+CD57+ T cells (not recorded which) from PBMCs. The J gene is TRBJ2-7, the V gene TRBV2; D not resolved. This clonotype was sampled from a human donor with aplastic anemia. DNA of the CDR3: TGTGCCAGCAGTTTTTCCGACAAACCCTACGAGCAGTACTTC. This sequence encodes CASSFSDKPYEQYF.